This is a list of T cell receptor beta chains from one sample in a study of metastatic and nonmetastatic thyroid tumors. With MiXCR, TCRdb reprocessed the PCR reads. The sample includes about 24,000 clones, 21% of them seen just once. Material: blood. Receptors were obtained from a male donor with papillary thyroid cancer or a benign thyroid nodule (not recorded which). Some clones in this sample may be carry-over from other donors' samples. CDR3s leave out the opening cysteine and the closing phenylalanine or tryptophan. A D gene is named only where the DNA matches it firmly. Some rows have no size entry. The others give once, few or many, or a class for an expanded clone.

d_call clone_size v_call cdr3_aa
- medium-sized TRBV18 ASSPRGRGGEQY
- many TRBV28 ASSLVRYEQY
TRBD1 many TRBV24-1 ATSDFRDRGTDTQY
- many TRBV14 ASSQFRDGSYNEQF
- - TRBV5-1 ASSLDAGESPLH
- medium-sized TRBV4-1 ASSQDAGNTEAF
TRBD1 many TRBV5-1 ASSPATGSRNEQF
- - TRBV9 ASSLASGTSETQY
- - TRBV20-1 SASSLDGAQH
- many TRBV20-1 SARKGDSYNEQF
TRBD2 few TRBV10-2 ASGPDSTAGTGETQY
- many TRBV7-9 ASSSSIYNEQF
TRBD2 many TRBV6-4 ASSASGSTDTQY
TRBD1 many TRBV2 ASILQGAEAF
- few TRBV6-1 ASSEEWDSYNEQF
- many TRBV20-1 SANHQGDSGEQY
- many TRBV5-1 ASKGRPSTDTQY
- medium-sized TRBV20-1 SAKGQAFTYEQY
- - TRBV11-3 ASSLDREKTF
- medium-sized TRBV4-3 ASSQDLGSSSAGTEAF
- few TRBV6-1 ASSERGGVWYGYT
- many TRBV29-1 SVEEGNSGGYT
TRBD1 medium-sized TRBV18 ASSPPRGQGTSYEQY
TRBD2 many TRBV9 ASSDQRGGSYNEQF